The clone carrying this T cell receptor beta chain is large. The CDR3 length is 14 residues. With 6 bases removed from V and 3 bases from J, the gap between germline ends came to 14 bases. Adaptor-ligated barcode primers were used to amplify TRBV12-4/TRBJ1-2 clonotypes. MiXCR, run by TCRdb on the multiplex PCR reads, gives a single entry per CDR3 protein. The data contain fewer than 950 distinct CDR3 sequences, roughly 3% of them singletons. Purified naive CD4+ T cells were depleted of CD25+ Tregs. What was sequenced was naive CD4+ T cells sorted from blood. Noted subset: naive CD4+ T cells, CD4+CD45RA+CD25-. The rearrangement joins TRBV12-3 or TRBV12-4 to TRBJ1-2, with a weak D call TRBD1 (6 bases). This TCR derives from a female donor with breast cancer. DNA of the CDR3: TGTGCCAGCAGCCAGACAGGAGTCGACTATGGCTACACCTTC. Protein: CASSQTGVDYGYTF.